The 16 T cell receptor beta chains presented below share a single source sample, sequenced in a study of long-term antiretroviral therapy in people with HIV. It was version v3.0 of the immunoSEQ assay that was run at survey level. Sequencing was performed with immunoSEQ multiplex PCR; in TCRdb, only in-frame clones are kept and a portion is missing. Among approximately 19,000 clones, 76% were seen once, and the ten largest hold under 15%. The source was unsorted PBMCs, collected 0.5 years before starting antiretroviral therapy. Receptors were obtained from a woman in her forties or fifties with HIV.

This sequence joins TRBV5-1 and TRBJ2-5; 11 nucleotides align to TRBD2. The germline V gene has CDR1 SGHRS and CDR2 YFSETQ. The CDR3 is 15 amino acids. V was clipped by 4 bases and J by 4 bases; unmatched bases: 6. This CDR3 is CASSPRLAGGETQYF. The CDR3 nucleotides read TGCGCCAGCAGCCCGCGTCTAGCGGGGGGAGAGACCCAGTACTTC.

The chain's CDR3 is CASSFGRQETQYF. The CDR3 DNA follows: TGTGCCAGCAGCTTTGGGCGCCAAGAGACCCAGTACTTC. The chain employs TRBV7-8 and TRBJ2-5; D not resolved. V lost 3 bases and J lost 1, with 6 bases in between. CDR1 SGHVS and CDR2 FQNEAQ come from the germline V gene. The CDR3 consists of 13 residues.

V gene TRBV7-9 combines with J gene TRBJ2-5; 7 bases line up with TRBD1. The CDR3 has 14 residues. Germline-derived CDR1 and CDR2 are SEHNR and FQNEAQ (reference sequence). V was pared by 4 bases and J by 3 bases, with 5 bases of the junction left unmatched. In DNA form, the CDR3 reads TGTGCCAGCAGCTGGCCCACAGGGGAAGAGACCCAGTACTTC. Its translation: CASSWPTGEETQYF. Supplemented by reference TRBV7-9 and TRBJ2-5, the full variable domain reads DTGVSQNPRHKITKRGQNVTFRCDPISEHNRLYWYRQTLGQGPEFLTYFQNEAQLEKSRLLSDRFSAERPKGSFSTLEIQRTEQGDSAMYLCASSWPTGEETQYFGPGTRLLVL.

V usage is TRBV10-3 and J usage is TRBJ2-3, with TRBD2 identical over 10 bases. The ends lost 4 bases at V and 2 bases at J; junction bases unmatched: 9. The germline CDR1 and CDR2 sequences are ENHRY and SYGVKD. The CDR3 sequence is 17 residues long. The chain's CDR3 is CAISGTSSGGDTDTQYF. In DNA, the CDR3 is TGTGCCATCAGTGGAACATCAAGCGGGGGGGACACAGATACGCAGTATTTT.

By share, this clone ranks as medium-sized (0.01 to 0.1%). V usage is TRBV7-9 and J usage is TRBJ1-3; possibly TRBD1 for D (6 bases). Germline loops: CDR1 SEHNR, CDR2 FQNEAQ (reference sequence). This CDR3 comprises 16 residues. Trimming removed 4 bases at V and 0 bases at J, with 13 bases between. The DNA for the CDR3 is TGTGCCAGCAGCTCTGAGACAGGTCTCTCTGGAAACACCATATATTTT. Translation: CASSSETGLSGNTIYF.

This clone was observed a handful of times. The genes are TRBV6-6 and TRBJ2-7; TRBD2 matches at 9 bases. The V gene end was trimmed by 6 bases and the J gene end by 3 bases; junction bases not matched to a gene: 6. The V gene's germline CDR1 is MNHNY and CDR2 SVGAGI (reference sequence). The CDR3 totals 14 residues. The chain's CDR3 is CASRRLAESYEQYF. DNA of the CDR3: TGTGCCAGCAGAAGACTAGCGGAGAGCTACGAGCAGTACTTC.

This clone was observed a handful of times. V usage is TRBV2 and J usage is TRBJ1-5; D is ambiguous. Looked up from germline, CDR1 is SNHLY and CDR2 is FYNNEI. CDR3 size: 12 residues. Trimming stripped 4 bases from V and 6 bases from J, with 7 bases between. The DNA of the CDR3 is TGTGCCAGCAGTGGCTTTCGTCAGCCCCAGCATTTT. It yields the protein CASSGFRQPQHF.

The chain links TRBV30 to TRBJ2-7, with a weak D call TRBD2 (6 bases). V was cut by 2 bases and J by 1 base, with 9 bases left in between. The CDR3 is 13 amino acids. CDR1 GTSNPN and CDR2 SVGIG come from the germline V gene (reference sequence). The CDR3 loop reads CAWSLGTSYEQYF. In DNA, the CDR3 is TGTGCCTGGAGTCTGGGGACTTCCTACGAGCAGTACTTC.

The V and J genes are TRBV19 and TRBJ1-2; TRBD1 might be the D (5 bases). This CDR3 contains 13 residues. V lost 5 bases, J lost 3 bases, and 10 bases lay in between. The germline V gene encodes CDR1 LNHDA and CDR2 SQIVND (reference sequence). The CDR3 coding sequence is TGTGCCAGTAGTCCCGACAGCTACTATGGCTACACCTTC. Protein sequence: CASSPDSYYGYTF.

This clone showed up just once. The CDR3 DNA reads as TGTGCCAGCAGCCGGGACAGTGGTTACACAGATACGCAGTATTTT. This translates into CASSRDSGYTDTQYF. The chain couples TRBV7-9 to TRBJ2-3; TRBD1 matches at 7 bases. Trimming cost V 5 bases and J 2 bases; bases outside gene matches: 7. The V gene's germline CDR1 is SEHNR and CDR2 FQNEAQ (reference sequence). CDR3 length equals 15 residues.

The chain carries TRBV11-2 and TRBJ1-5; D possibly corresponds to TRBD1 (6 bases). V gave up 1 base and J gave up 7 bases, with 14 bases separating them. Germline values: CDR1 SGHAT, CDR2 FQNNGV. This CDR3 has 15 residues. CDR3 sequence reads: CASSLVGGEGQPQHF. The CDR3 coding sequence is TGTGCCAGCAGCTTAGTCGGGGGCGAAGGGCAGCCCCAGCATTTT. Together with reference TRBV11-2 and TRBJ1-5, the CDR3 gives the full variable domain: EAGVAQSPRYKIIEKRQSVAFWCNPISGHATLYWYQQILGQGPKLLIQFQNNGVVDDSQLPKDRFSAERLKGVDSTLKIQPAKLEDSAVYLCASSLVGGEGQPQHFGDGTRLSIL.

Only one count was recorded for this clone. This chain connects TRBV6-5 to TRBJ1-2; D unresolved. V lost 6 bases and J 4 bases, leaving 18 bases between the germline ends. There are 15 residues in the CDR3. Germline CDR1 is MNHEY and CDR2 is SVGAGI. The CDR3 spells CASSRSDSYLYGYTF. CDR3 DNA: TGTGCCAGCAGCCGTTCGGACTCCTACCTCTATGGCTACACCTTC.

This clone has only one observation. J is TRBJ1-1 and V is TRBV5-1; 8 nucleotides line up with TRBD1. Germline CDR1 reads SGHRS; CDR2 reads YFSETQ. J gave up 1 base and V 1 base, and 3 bases lay outside the gene matches. The CDR3 extends over 15 amino acids. The CDR3 spells CASSLRTGTNTEAFF. The CDR3 DNA reads as TGCGCCAGCAGCTTGAGGACAGGGACGAACACTGAAGCTTTCTTT.

The chain employs TRBV20-1 and TRBJ1-4, with 9 bases that match TRBD1. The CDR3 sequence is 11 residues long. From germline, CDR1 is DFQATT and CDR2 SNEGSKA (reference sequence). V shed 5 bases and J 13 bases; nucleotides not matched to a gene: 5. DNA for the CDR3: TGCAGTGCTGACAGGGGGGGTGGACTGTTTTTT. Translation gives CSADRGGGLFF.

With respect to this clone: The same CDR3 also results from other DNA sequences found in this sample. This rearrangement joins TRBV30 to TRBJ1-3, with D possibly being TRBD1 (5 bases). Germline V CDR1 and CDR2: GTSNPN, SVGIG (reference sequence). The CDR3 runs to 14 residues. V gave up 1 base and J gave up 0 bases, with 7 bases separating them. CDR3 bases: TGTGCCTGGAGTGGGGGCCTCTCTGGAAACACCATATATTTT. It codes for CAWSGGLSGNTIYF.

The chain couples TRBV28 to TRBJ1-2; no clear D. Germline V gene sequence: CDR1 MDHEN, CDR2 SYDVKM. The CDR3 extends over 14 amino acids. The V gene lost 1 base and the J gene lost 1 base, with 7 bases spanning the gap. Here the CDR3 reads CASSLSTVNYGYTF. CDR3 DNA sequence: TGTGCCAGCAGTTTATCGACGGTTAACTATGGCTACACCTTC.